The 3 T cell receptor beta chains below come from one sample, sequenced in a study of low-dose radiotherapy and immunotherapy resistance in tumors. cDNA synthesis used a TRAV/TRBV-specific primer set for both chains. It was with a constant-region primer and a V-primer adapter that TCRs were amplified over approximately 18 PCR cycles. Each CDR3 protein is one row after TCRdb ran MiXCR on the reads. The sample consists of 57,000 or so distinct CDR3 sequences, about 23% of them appearing once. Time point reported: before trial treatment. Sequencing was performed on PBMCs, taken before treatment. The receptors here all came from a male donor with prostate cancer.

This clonotype was recorded at least ten times. The chain joins TRBV6-4 to TRBJ2-7; TRBD2 aligns across 10 bases. The germline CDR1 and CDR2 sequences are MRHNA and SNTAGT. The V segment lost 6 bases and the J segment 2 bases; nucleotides outside the gene matches: 4. This CDR3 is 14 amino acids long. This CDR3 is CASSQREGPYEQYF. CDR3 bases: TGTGCCAGCAGCCAGCGGGAGGGTCCCTACGAGCAGTACTTC.

This clonotype was detected many times. The J gene is TRBJ2-5, the V gene TRBV29-1; maybe TRBD2 (6 bases). This CDR3 has 12 residues. Germline V gene data show CDR1 as SQVTM and CDR2 as ANQGSEA. V was shortened by 6 bases and J by 5 bases, with 13 bases between the two germline ends. The CDR3 DNA reads TGCAGCGTAGAAACAGGAGGGGAGACCCAGTACTTC. Residues: CSVETGGETQYF.

This clonotype showed up many times. The chain combines TRBV4-2 with TRBJ2-7; perhaps D is TRBD1 or TRBD2 (5 bases each). This CDR3 contains 13 residues. V dropped 2 bases and J dropped 2 bases, with 7 bases sitting between them. From germline, CDR1 is LGHNA and CDR2 YNFKEQ. In DNA, the CDR3 is TGTGCCAGCAGCCAAACGGGACCCTACGAGCAGTACTTC. As protein: CASSQTGPYEQYF.